There are many counts of the clone carrying this T cell receptor (beta chain). What it binds is unknown. This sample stems from a study of CD8 T cells in ankylosing spondylitis. TCR beta libraries were made by quantitative 5'-RACE with molecular barcodes. TCRdb ran MiXCR on the 5' RACE reads and lists one entry per CDR3 protein. This sample yields 250,000 or so distinct CDR3 sequences, of which more than 20% are seen a single time; roughly 0.6% belongs to the top ten. Study-level findings and limits: Typical of ankylosing spondylitis blood, it appeared, was a TCR beta motif of roughly eight highly homologous variants. Disease-linked clones reportedly concentrated significantly in matched ankylosing spondylitis synovial fluid. The disease-linked clones had a CD8+ phenotype and low blood frequencies.

CDR1 is SQVTM, CDR2 ANQGSEA, per germline. V lost 7 bases, J lost 5 bases, and 13 bases stayed unmatched. The CDR3 is made up of 14 amino acids. The rearrangement uses TRBV29-1 and TRBJ1-1; 7 positions agree with TRBD1. Sequencing was performed on blood, either unsorted or a sorted T cell fraction (not recorded which). This sequence was found in a male donor with ankylosing spondylitis or in good health (not recorded which). The CDR3: CSARTGGLGTEAFF. CDR3 nucleotide sequence: TGCAGCGCCAGGACAGGAGGTCTGGGGACTGAAGCTTTCTTT. The full variable domain, completed using reference TRBV29-1 and TRBJ1-1, is SAVISQKPSRDICQRGTSLTIQCQVDSQVTMMFWYRQQPGQSLTLIATANQGSEATYESGFVIDKFPISRPNLTFSTLTVSNMSPEDSSIYLCSARTGGLGTEAFFGQGTRLTVV.